This TCR beta chain was sequenced for a study of siplizumab effects on memory and regulatory T cells. The count of this clone is one. The V gene's germline CDR1 is SGHVS and CDR2 FQNEAQ. The CDR3 length is 12 residues. Trimming took off 4 bases at V and 6 bases at J, with 6 bases between the two ends. Profiling relied on immunoSEQ multiplex PCR, and the TCRdb table lists in-frame clones only, not all of them. The data hold over 70,000 clones, with around 90% observed a single time. The chain is built from TRBV7-8 and TRBJ2-2; D ambiguous. The source of this sequence is a human donor in good health. The sequenced material came from CD4+ T cells sorted from blood. CDR3 DNA sequence: TGTGCCAGCAGCTCCACGGCCGGGGAGCTGTTTTTT. It is translated as CASSSTAGELFF. The variable domain in full, completed from reference TRBV7-8 and TRBJ2-2, reads GAGVSQSPRYKVAKRGQDVALRCDPISGHVSLFWYQQALGQGPEFLTYFQNEAQLDKSGLPSDRFFAERPEGSVSTLKIQRTQQEDSAVYLCASSSTAGELFFGEGSRLTVL.